The clone carrying this T cell receptor beta chain turned up a few times. The germline V gene encodes CDR1 SNHLY and CDR2 FYNNEI. The V end lost 7 bases, the J end lost 8 bases, and 12 bases lay between the germline ends. The CDR3 is 12 amino acids. This sample is drawn from a study of blood T cell repertoires in COVID-19. Across the whole study: Italy, Spain and the United States were the sources of the convalescent and acute COVID-19 samples. Sources were T cells, B-cell-depleted T cells, or PBMCs; the material itself was cDNA or gDNA.

Authors' methods: Quantification of nucleated cells was approximated via reference gene primer amplification. The method was immunoSEQ multiplex PCR; TCRdb's version includes in-frame clones alone and lacks a portion of them. That table is the source of V, J and clone size, and D and trimming were worked out from the DNA. Here the sample spans over 65,000 clones, 86% being singletons. This clonotype originated in a man aged 30 to 39 with acute or convalescent COVID-19. Sequencing was performed on peripheral blood. The genes are TRBV2 and TRBJ2-1; D is perhaps TRBD2 (6 bases). In nucleotides, the CDR3 is TGTGCCAGCACCCGGGAGTCGGATGAGCAGTTCTTC. Encoded protein: CASTRESDEQFF.